This TCR beta chain was sequenced in a study of cytomegalovirus exposure and HLA in healthy donors. Overall study findings and caveats: CMV serostatus stood as the only immune exposure information on hand. The classifier reportedly diagnosed cytomegalovirus status with high specificity and sensitivity. Researchers reported in a later analysis that a missense DCLRE1C variant was tied to TCR beta V- and J-gene trimming.

CDR1 is SNHLY, CDR2 FYNNEI, per germline. V gave up 7 bases and J gave up 8 bases, with 14 bases separating them. There are 13 residues in the CDR3. This clone has more than one count but fewer than ten. Antigen specificity is unknown. Vbeta (60) and Jbeta (13) primers were used in the PCR. TCRdb's table, derived via immunoSEQ multiplex PCR, lists solely in-frame clones and lacks some. This sample carries 150,000 to 200,000 clones, around 82% of them seen once, and the ten largest clones take approximately 1.6%. This clonotype originated in a male donor in good health and CMV-seronegative. The chain is built from TRBV2 and TRBJ1-4; TRBD1 is a possible D gene (6 bases). Specimen: PBMCs. CDR3 nucleotide sequence: TGTGCCAGCATCAAGGGGGTCGGCGAAAAACTGTTTTTT. It is translated as CASIKGVGEKLFF. Complete variable domain (other parts from reference TRBV2 and TRBJ1-4): EPEVTQTPSHQVTQMGQEVILRCVPISNHLYFYWYRQILGQKVEFLVSFYNNEISEKSEIFDDQFSVERPDGSNFTLKIRSTKLEDSAMYFCASIKGVGEKLFFGSGTQLSVL.